These 16 T cell receptor beta chains came from one sample sequenced in a study of shared clonotypes between healthy human individuals (dated by TCRdb to the early 2020s). The protocol used for the library was the immunoSEQ multiplex PCR assay. TCRdb's version of the immuneACCESS table is confined to in-frame rearrangements and falls short of the full clone set. An unresolved V gene accounts for under half of the shortfall where checked; the remainder is of unknown origin. A total of hundreds of thousands of clones appear in this sample, more than 95% of them only once. The top ten hold roughly 0.05% of the sample. Sequenced input: naive CD4+ T cells sorted from blood. Reading the label with the study, this specimen's cell subset or site is: CD45RA+ positively selected. The source of these receptors is a woman in her 30s in good health.

V and J are TRBV7-3 and TRBJ2-3; no definite D call. V gave up 5 bases and J gave up 1 base, with 13 bases separating them. The CDR3 has 15 amino acids. CDR1 and CDR2 from the germline V gene are SGHTA and FQGTGA. CDR3 nucleotide sequence: TGTGCCAGCAGCCCCAACCTTCGGGGCACAGATACGCAGTATTTT. Amino acids: CASSPNLRGTDTQYF.

The genes are TRBV9 and TRBJ2-5, with 9 bases aligning to TRBD2. V dropped 0 bases and J dropped 5; count of bases not matched to a gene: 8. This CDR3 has 16 residues. The germline gives CDR1 SGDLS, CDR2 YYNGEE. CDR3 amino acids: CASSVGGSGRIETQYF. CDR3 DNA: TGTGCCAGCAGCGTAGGGGGTAGCGGGAGAATCGAGACCCAGTACTTC.

The chain employs TRBV5-1 and TRBJ2-7; D might be TRBD1 (6 bases). This CDR3 comprises 15 residues. The V and J ends lost 4 bases and 0 bases respectively, with 14 bases between them. Germline values: CDR1 SGHRS, CDR2 YFSETQ. The CDR3 protein is CASSPPRTDSYEQYF. DNA for the CDR3: TGCGCCAGCAGCCCCCCCCGGACAGACTCCTACGAGCAGTACTTC.

The chain couples TRBV10-3 to TRBJ2-7; a weak D match, TRBD2 (6 bases). CDR1 ENHRY and CDR2 SYGVKD come from the germline V gene. The germline V and J ends were trimmed by 3 bases and 0 bases, with 12 bases remaining between them. The CDR3 is 15 residues long. CDR3 in amino acids: CAISDPGLSSYEQYF. CDR3 bases: TGTGCCATCAGTGACCCGGGACTTAGCTCCTACGAGCAGTACTTC.

For this clone: A read error may produce the germline difference seen at one junction end. This chain links TRBV19 with TRBJ2-5, with D tentatively TRBD2 (6 bases). With the DNA end fitting TRBJ2-7 better, the J assignment may be wrong. CDR1 is LNHDA, CDR2 SQIVND, per germline (reference sequence). CDR3 length equals 14 residues. In DNA, the CDR3 is TGTGCCAGTAGTATAGGCAGGGACTCCTCCGAGCAGTACTTC. Protein sequence: CASSIGRDSSEQYF.

The V call is TRBV5-8, the J call TRBJ2-1; possibly TRBD1 or TRBD2 for D (7 bases each). V was clipped by 2 bases and J by 1 base, with 10 bases between them. CDR1 and CDR2 from the germline V gene are SGHTS and YDEGEE. This CDR3 region has 15 residues. The CDR3 region is CASSFQGGSYNEQFF. CDR3 nucleotides: TGTGCCAGCAGCTTCCAGGGGGGGTCCTACAATGAGCAGTTCTTC.

The chain joins TRBV2 to TRBJ2-2, with TRBD1 identical over 10 bases. Germline trimming cut 6 bases from V and 3 bases from J; bases unmatched to any gene: 4. The CDR3 has 15 amino acids. In germline, CDR1 is SNHLY, CDR2 FYNNEI. The CDR3 DNA reads TGTGCCAGCAGCACCGGGACAGGGGACACCGGGGAGCTGTTTTTT. Protein product: CASSTGTGDTGELFF.

The chain recombines TRBV28 with TRBJ1-5; TRBD1 is a possible D gene (5 bases). There are 19 residues in the CDR3. Germline V gene lookup returns CDR1 MDHEN and CDR2 SYDVKM. V lost 4 bases, J lost 0 bases, and 22 bases lay in between. CDR3 bases: TGTGCCAGCAGTTATCGCCTCCAGGGTGCCGGTTATAGCAATCAGCCCCAGCATTTT. This sequence encodes CASSYRLQGAGYSNQPQHF.

The chain is built from TRBV28 and TRBJ2-7; tentatively, D is TRBD1 (6 bases). The CDR3 runs 14 residues. The V gene's germline CDR1 is MDHEN and CDR2 SYDVKM. The V end lost 6 bases, the J end lost 3 bases, and 15 bases lay between the germline ends. This chain's CDR3 is CASSLRDTLYEQYF. DNA of the CDR3: TGTGCCAGCAGCCTTCGGGACACCCTCTACGAGCAGTACTTC.

V is TRBV27 and J is TRBJ1-1; D might be TRBD1 (6 bases). Germline assignment: CDR1 MNHEY and CDR2 SMNVEV (reference sequence). V dropped 2 bases and J dropped 3 bases, with 22 bases sitting between them. This CDR3 contains 18 residues. The CDR3 region has the DNA TGTGCCAGCAGTTTAAGAGGGGGGGGAGGGGCGAAGCACACTGAAGCTTTCTTT. This codes for CASSLRGGGGAKHTEAFF.

The rearrangement links TRBV6-1 to TRBJ1-1, with D uncertain. Between the trimmed V and J ends, which lost 2 bases and 3 bases, there was a span of 7 bases. The germline V gene has CDR1 MNHNS and CDR2 SASEGT. The CDR3 is made up of 13 amino acids. In DNA form, the CDR3 reads TGTGCCAGCAGTGAACTCCGGGACACTGAAGCTTTCTTT. This encodes CASSELRDTEAFF.

The chain is built from TRBV14 and TRBJ2-5; a weak D match, TRBD2 (7 bases). The DNA end lines up better with TRBJ2-7; the J call may be wrong. From germline, CDR1 is SGHDN and CDR2 FVKESK. CDR3 size: 15 residues. The CDR3 reads CASSNGGPDSYEQYF. Here the CDR3 DNA reads TGTGCCAGCAGCAACGGGGGGCCGGACAGCTACGAGCAGTACTTC.

The chain is built from TRBV5-6 and TRBJ1-1; D remains unclear. This CDR3 is built from 14 residues. V was shortened by 1 base and J by 5 bases, with 12 bases between the two germline ends. Germline values: CDR1 SGHDT, CDR2 YYEEEE. CDR3 sequence reads: CASSLRVGRTEAFF. The CDR3 nucleotides are TGTGCCAGCAGCTTGCGTGTAGGGAGAACTGAAGCTTTCTTT.

This clone was detected only once. The V and J genes are TRBV18 and TRBJ1-4, with 9 bases lining up with TRBD1. The ends lost 2 bases at V and 5 bases at J; junction bases unmatched: 6. From germline, CDR1 is KGHSH and CDR2 LQKENI. The CDR3 loop spans 16 amino acids. The CDR3 protein is CASSPGLDRGNEKLFF. The CDR3 DNA reads TGTGCCAGCTCACCAGGCTTGGACAGGGGAAATGAAAAACTGTTTTTT.

The chain combines TRBV10-2 with TRBJ2-5; 12 nucleotides align to TRBD1. Per germline, CDR1 WSHSY and CDR2 SAAADI. The CDR3 sequence is 15 residues long. Unmatched junction bases numbered 6, after V lost 5 bases and J lost 5 bases. The chain's CDR3 is CASSQGQGAWETQYF. CDR3 coding DNA: TGCGCCAGCAGTCAGGGACAGGGGGCTTGGGAGACCCAGTACTTC.

The chain has TRBV7-9 and TRBJ2-6; D is unclear. Germline V gene lookup returns CDR1 SEHNR and CDR2 FQNEAQ (reference sequence). The CDR3 has 17 residues. Trimming took 1 base from V and 2 from J, leaving 12 bases between them. The CDR3 coding sequence is TGTGCCAGCAGCTTAGTCGGCAGTACAACTGGGGCCAACGTCCTGACTTTC. This encodes CASSLVGSTTGANVLTF. The full variable domain, its missing parts supplied by reference TRBV7-9 and TRBJ2-6, is DTGVSQNPRHKITKRGQNVTFRCDPISEHNRLYWYRQTLGQGPEFLTYFQNEAQLEKSRLLSDRFSAERPKGSFSTLEIQRTEQGDSAMYLCASSLVGSTTGANVLTFGAGSRLTVL.